Listed below are T cell receptor beta chains from one sample, sequenced in a study of regulatory T cells in long-lasting Graves disease. TCRdb analysed the multiplex PCR reads with MiXCR anew, one entry per CDR3 protein. The sample comprises 350,000 to 400,000 distinct CDR3 sequences, 15% to 19% of which are singletons, and about 20% rests with the top ten. This material consisted of peripheral blood mononuclear cells (PBMCs), taken at new diagnosis, from a patient treated with antithyroid drugs. These receptors were obtained from a female donor with Graves disease. Both conserved end residues are part of each CDR3. D genes are given only for firm matches. Size values are once, few and many counts, or a class for expanded clones, and some rows have none.

v_gene: TRBV20-1; d_gene: .; j_gene: TRBJ2-4; abundance: many; CDR3aa: CSARDRQKNIQYF; CDR3nt: TGCAGTGCTAGAGATCGACAGAAAAACATTCAGTACTTC
v_gene: TRBV6-1; d_gene: TRBD1; j_gene: TRBJ2-7; abundance: .; CDR3aa: CASIITLTGGAYEQYF; CDR3nt: TGTGCCAGCATCATAACCCTGACAGGGGGAGCCTACGAGCAGTACTTC
v_gene: TRBV7-2; d_gene: .; j_gene: TRBJ1-1; abundance: many; CDR3aa: CASSLSGAPNTEAFF; CDR3nt: TGTGCCAGCAGCTTATCCGGGGCACCGAACACTGAAGCTTTCTTT
v_gene: TRBV5-1; d_gene: .; j_gene: TRBJ2-7; abundance: .; CDR3aa: CASSLLLDGYERYF; CDR3nt: TGCGCCAGCAGCTTGCTCCTGGACGGGTACGAGCGGTACTTC
v_gene: TRBV20-1; d_gene: .; j_gene: TRBJ1-1; abundance: many; CDR3aa: CSARGRKGTEAFF; CDR3nt: TGCAGTGCTAGAGGACGGAAGGGGACTGAAGCTTTCTTT
v_gene: TRBV15; d_gene: .; j_gene: TRBJ2-7; abundance: many; CDR3aa: CATSIRLGGSYEQYF; CDR3nt: TGTGCCACCAGCATACGCCTCGGGGGTTCCTACGAGCAGTACTTC
v_gene: TRBV4-3; d_gene: TRBD2; j_gene: TRBJ2-5; abundance: few; CDR3aa: CASSQGWGAGRETQYF; CDR3nt: TGCGCCAGCAGCCAAGGATGGGGAGCGGGAAGAGAGACCCAGTACTTC
v_gene: TRBV27; d_gene: .; j_gene: TRBJ2-4; abundance: many; CDR3aa: CASSSKNIQYF; CDR3nt: TGTGCCAGCAGTTCGAAAAACATTCAGTACTTC
v_gene: TRBV19; d_gene: .; j_gene: TRBJ1-4; abundance: .; CDR3aa: CASRRQIGDNEKLFF; CDR3nt: TGTGCCAGTAGGAGACAGATCGGGGATAATGAAAAACTGTTTTTT
v_gene: TRBV3-1; d_gene: .; j_gene: TRBJ2-1; abundance: many; CDR3aa: CASSPRVHNEQFF; CDR3nt: TGTGCCAGCTCTCCCAGGGTTCACAATGAGCAGTTCTTC
v_gene: TRBV12-3/TRBV12-4; d_gene: TRBD1; j_gene: TRBJ2-7; abundance: many; CDR3aa: CASSSNRGNRYEQYF; CDR3nt: TGTGCCAGCAGTTCCAACAGGGGGAATCGGTACGAGCAGTACTTC
v_gene: TRBV12-3/TRBV12-4; d_gene: .; j_gene: TRBJ2-5; abundance: few; CDR3aa: CASARLTTDQETQYF; CDR3nt: TGTGCCAGCGCACGCCTCACTACCGACCAAGAGACCCAGTACTTC
v_gene: TRBV12-5; d_gene: .; j_gene: TRBJ1-3; abundance: many; CDR3aa: CASGAGSASGNTIYF; CDR3nt: TGTGCTAGTGGAGCCGGGTCGGCCTCTGGAAACACCATATATTTT
v_gene: TRBV9; d_gene: TRBD2; j_gene: TRBJ2-1; abundance: many; CDR3aa: CASSTSGGEYNEQFF; CDR3nt: TGTGCCAGCAGCACAAGCGGGGGGGAATACAATGAGCAGTTCTTC
v_gene: TRBV19; d_gene: TRBD2; j_gene: TRBJ2-2; abundance: few; CDR3aa: CASRAGTRQTGELFF; CDR3nt: TGTGCCAGTAGAGCCGGGACTAGGCAAACCGGGGAGCTGTTTTTT
v_gene: TRBV7-9; d_gene: TRBD2; j_gene: TRBJ2-3; abundance: .; CDR3aa: CASSQRISSGTSTDTQYF; CDR3nt: TGTGCCAGCAGCCAACGCATATCTAGCGGGACTAGCACAGATACGCAGTATTTT
v_gene: TRBV7-9; d_gene: .; j_gene: TRBJ2-7; abundance: many; CDR3aa: CASSQPSFPNEQYF; CDR3nt: TGTGCCAGCAGCCAACCATCTTTCCCCAACGAGCAGTACTTC
v_gene: TRBV28; d_gene: .; j_gene: TRBJ2-7; abundance: many; CDR3aa: CASSPPGSHARYEQYF; CDR3nt: TGTGCCAGCAGTCCACCGGGGTCCCATGCTCGCTACGAGCAGTACTTC
v_gene: TRBV4-1; d_gene: .; j_gene: TRBJ1-5; abundance: .; CDR3aa: CASSQLGEDQPQHF; CDR3nt: TGCGCCAGCAGCCAACTGGGCGAGGATCAGCCCCAGCATTTT
v_gene: TRBV29-1; d_gene: .; j_gene: TRBJ2-1; abundance: .; CDR3aa: CSVEPLPGNEQFF; CDR3nt: TGCAGCGTTGAACCCCTGCCGGGGAATGAGCAGTTCTTC
v_gene: TRBV7-3; d_gene: .; j_gene: TRBJ2-1; abundance: few; CDR3aa: CASSSLGVGSYNEQFF; CDR3nt: TGTGCCAGCAGCTCGTTAGGGGTGGGTTCCTACAATGAGCAGTTCTTC
v_gene: TRBV30; d_gene: .; j_gene: TRBJ1-4; abundance: many; CDR3aa: CAWSYPGRVSEKLFF; CDR3nt: TGTGCCTGGAGTTACCCCGGACGGGTCAGTGAAAAACTGTTTTTT
v_gene: TRBV2; d_gene: .; j_gene: TRBJ1-2; abundance: many; CDR3aa: CASTGGGDNGYTF; CDR3nt: TGTGCCAGCACCGGGGGGGGGGACAATGGCTACACCTTC
v_gene: TRBV10-3; d_gene: .; j_gene: TRBJ2-7; abundance: many; CDR3aa: CAISDPSGQGMDEQYF; CDR3nt: TGTGCCATCAGTGACCCGAGCGGGCAGGGAATGGACGAGCAGTACTTC
v_gene: TRBV13; d_gene: .; j_gene: TRBJ1-2; abundance: many; CDR3aa: CASSMGRAGYTF; CDR3nt: TGTGCCAGCAGCATGGGGCGGGCTGGCTACACCTTC
v_gene: TRBV12-3/TRBV12-4; d_gene: .; j_gene: TRBJ2-1; abundance: many; CDR3aa: CASSVAGAQESYNEQFF; CDR3nt: TGTGCCAGCAGTGTCGCCGGGGCACAAGAATCCTACAATGAGCAGTTCTTC
v_gene: TRBV7-9; d_gene: .; j_gene: TRBJ1-1; abundance: many; CDR3aa: CASSPVERVHQAFF; CDR3nt: TGTGCCAGCAGCCCAGTGGAAAGGGTACATCAAGCTTTCTTT
v_gene: TRBV2; d_gene: .; j_gene: TRBJ2-3; abundance: many; CDR3aa: CASNLAMSTDTQYF; CDR3nt: TGTGCCAGCAATCTAGCAATGTCCACAGATACGCAGTATTTT
v_gene: TRBV6-1; d_gene: TRBD2; j_gene: TRBJ2-7; abundance: many; CDR3aa: CASSATSGGADEQYF; CDR3nt: TGTGCCAGTTCAGCGACTAGCGGGGGGGCCGACGAGCAGTACTTC
v_gene: TRBV6-1; d_gene: .; j_gene: TRBJ1-2; abundance: few; CDR3aa: CASSELNFHYGYTF; CDR3nt: TGTGCCAGCAGTGAATTAAACTTCCACTATGGCTACACCTTC
v_gene: TRBV12-3/TRBV12-4; d_gene: .; j_gene: TRBJ2-4; abundance: .; CDR3aa: CASSPGQRAKNIQYF; CDR3nt: TGTGCCAGCAGCCCGGGACAAAGAGCCAAAAACATTCAGTACTTC
v_gene: TRBV9; d_gene: TRBD1; j_gene: TRBJ1-1; abundance: many; CDR3aa: CASSHAGGHTEAFF; CDR3nt: TGTGCCAGCAGCCACGCAGGGGGCCACACTGAAGCTTTCTTT
v_gene: TRBV2; d_gene: TRBD2; j_gene: TRBJ2-7; abundance: .; CDR3aa: CASMELAWEQYF; CDR3nt: TGTGCCAGCATGGAACTAGCGTGGGAGCAGTACTTC
v_gene: TRBV5-5; d_gene: .; j_gene: TRBJ1-5; abundance: many; CDR3aa: CASSLQGFNQPQHF; CDR3nt: TGTGCCAGCAGCTTGCAGGGATTCAATCAGCCCCAGCATTTT
v_gene: TRBV13; d_gene: TRBD1; j_gene: TRBJ1-6; abundance: .; CDR3aa: CASSPLGDREPLHF; CDR3nt: TGTGCCAGCAGCCCACTCGGGGACAGGGAGCCCCTCCACTTT
v_gene: TRBV7-9; d_gene: TRBD2; j_gene: TRBJ2-3; abundance: many; CDR3aa: CASSLSDWGSGTFDTQYF; CDR3nt: TGTGCCAGCAGCTTATCCGACTGGGGTAGCGGGACATTCGATACGCAGTATTTT
v_gene: TRBV2; d_gene: TRBD1; j_gene: TRBJ2-7; abundance: .; CDR3aa: CASRAGQASYEQYF; CDR3nt: TGTGCCAGCAGGGCGGGACAGGCGAGCTACGAGCAGTACTTC
v_gene: TRBV6-1; d_gene: TRBD1; j_gene: TRBJ2-1; abundance: many; CDR3aa: CASSKYRDRYYNEQFF; CDR3nt: TGTGCCAGCAGTAAGTACCGGGACAGGTACTACAATGAGCAGTTCTTC
v_gene: TRBV27; d_gene: .; j_gene: TRBJ2-3; abundance: many; CDR3aa: CASSLSGTLTSSTDTQYF; CDR3nt: TGTGCCAGCAGTTTATCGGGCACCTTAACCTCTAGCACAGATACGCAGTATTTT
v_gene: TRBV9; d_gene: .; j_gene: TRBJ1-3; abundance: many; CDR3aa: CASSAAPMGLGNTIYF; CDR3nt: TGTGCCAGCAGCGCCGCCCCCATGGGCCTAGGAAACACCATATATTTT
v_gene: TRBV7-2; d_gene: TRBD1; j_gene: TRBJ1-6; abundance: many; CDR3aa: CASSLMDRGRSPLHF; CDR3nt: TGTGCCAGCAGCTTAATGGACAGGGGGAGGTCACCCCTCCACTTT
v_gene: TRBV9; d_gene: .; j_gene: TRBJ1-1; abundance: .; CDR3aa: CASSVEPGISALF; CDR3nt: TGTGCCAGCAGCGTAGAGCCGGGTATTTCAGCTCTCTTT